The 21 T cell receptor beta chains below come from one sample, sequenced in a study of CD8+ T cells in alopecia areata. Treatment noted: oral pan-JAK inhibitor, 5-10 mg twice daily. The sequencing template was cDNA reverse transcribed from extracted RNA. Data came from immunoSEQ multiplex PCR; TCRdb stores just in-frame clones and leaves some out. The data show around 120,000 clones, under 65% seen once. Sequenced here: CD4+ T cells sorted from blood, sampled at week 4, from a patient treated with tofacitinib. All receptors come from a human donor with alopecia areata.

The chain is built from TRBV29-1 and TRBJ1-4; D possibly corresponds to TRBD1 (6 bases). Germline CDR1 reads SQVTM; CDR2 reads ANQGSEA. The CDR3 totals 13 residues. V dropped 6 bases and J dropped 7 bases, with 15 bases sitting between them. CDR3 DNA: TGCAGCGTGTCGCAGGGGATAGGTGAAAAACTGTTTTTT. This encodes CSVSQGIGEKLFF.

The V and J genes are TRBV29-1 and TRBJ1-2; 11 bases map to TRBD1. The CDR3 loop spans 13 amino acids. CDR1 and CDR2 from the germline V gene are SQVTM and ANQGSEA. The J segment lost 6 bases and the V segment lost 6 bases, leaving 6 bases of the junction unmatched. The CDR3 spells CSVAGQGANGYTF. The DNA for the CDR3 is TGCAGCGTCGCAGGACAGGGGGCAAATGGCTACACCTTC. Based on the CDR3 plus reference TRBV29-1 and TRBJ1-2, the full variable domain is SAVISQKPSRDICQRGTSLTIQCQVDSQVTMMFWYRQQPGQSLTLIATANQGSEATYESGFVIDKFPISRPNLTFSTLTVSNMSPEDSSIYLCSVAGQGANGYTFGSGTRLTVV.

This chain links TRBV6-5 with TRBJ1-1; maybe TRBD1 (6 bases). This CDR3 comprises 11 residues. The germline V and J ends were trimmed by 11 bases and 1 base, with 8 bases remaining between them. CDR1 MNHEY and CDR2 SVGAGI come from the germline V gene. The CDR3, as DNA: TGTGCCGTGACAGGGAACACTGAAGCTTTCTTT. Its protein is CAVTGNTEAFF.

The chain has TRBV5-1 and TRBJ1-1; TRBD1 agrees at 7 bases. V shed 1 base and J 0 bases; nucleotides not matched to a gene: 6. This CDR3 comprises 16 residues. The V gene's germline CDR1 is SGHRS and CDR2 YFSETQ. CDR3 protein: CASSLSEGALNTEAFF. CDR3 sequence (DNA): TGCGCCAGCAGCTTGTCGGAGGGGGCCTTGAACACTGAAGCTTTCTTT.

The rearrangement links TRBV7-2 to TRBJ1-1; D not certain. V was clipped by 5 bases and J by 8 bases, with 15 bases between them. Germline CDR1 SGHTA, CDR2 FQGNSA. CDR3 length: 13 amino acids. CDR3 sequence reads: CASSLPVNLEAFF. The CDR3, as DNA: TGTGCCAGCAGCCTGCCGGTGAACTTAGAAGCTTTCTTT. Combining the CDR3 with reference TRBV7-2 and TRBJ1-1 gives the whole variable domain GAGVSQSPSNKVTEKGKDVELRCDPISGHTALYWYRQSLGQGLEFLIYFQGNSAPDKSGLPSDRFSAERTGGSVSTLTIQRTQQEDSAVYLCASSLPVNLEAFFGQGTRLTVV.

This clone was counted ten times or more. The rearrangement links TRBV7-2 to TRBJ2-6, with 7 bases fitting TRBD1. The V and J ends lost 5 bases and 1 base, in that order; junction bases with no gene match: 8. Germline CDR1 reads SGHTA; CDR2 reads FQGNSA. The CDR3 runs to 17 residues. The CDR3 DNA sequence: TGTGCCAGCAGCCAAGGGGGCAGGGGGTCTGGGGCCAACGTCCTGACTTTC. Translated, it gives CASSQGGRGSGANVLTF.

As for this clone: This CDR3 is also generated by other DNA sequences in the sample. The V gene is TRBV29-1, the J gene TRBJ1-5, with 8 positions matching TRBD1. The CDR3 covers 13 residues. The junction had 4 bases not matched to a gene; V was cut back by 6 bases and J by 3 bases. The germline V gene has CDR1 SQVTM and CDR2 ANQGSEA. The CDR3 nucleotides are TGCAGCGTCGGACAGGGCTCCAATCAGCCCCAGCATTTT. This sequence encodes CSVGQGSNQPQHF.

The rearrangement uses TRBV30 and TRBJ2-2; 9 bases line up with TRBD1. In germline, CDR1 is GTSNPN, CDR2 SVGIG (reference sequence). With 2 bases clipped from V and 5 bases from J, the junction kept 6 bases outside the gene matches. This CDR3 has 15 residues. The CDR3 here is CAWSRTTGGTGELFF. The CDR3 region has the DNA TGTGCCTGGAGTAGGACGACAGGGGGGACCGGGGAGCTGTTTTTT.

The gene calls are TRBV18 and TRBJ2-1; possible D gene TRBD2, 6 bases. The V end lost 3 bases, the J end lost 3 bases, and 12 bases lay between the germline ends. This CDR3 comprises 15 residues. CDR1 is KGHSH and CDR2 is LQKENI in the germline V gene. The CDR3 bases are TGTGCCAGCTCACCGGGAGCGGGCTACTACAATGAGCAGTTCTTC. Residues: CASSPGAGYYNEQFF.

With regard to this clone: Other nucleotide sequences from this sample produce the same CDR3. The chain has TRBV4-3 and TRBJ1-1; 9 positions agree with TRBD1. The germline CDR1 and CDR2 sequences are LGHNA and YSLEER. The J segment lost 1 base and the V segment lost 0 bases, leaving 0 bases of the junction unmatched. The CDR3 contains 15 residues. The CDR3 bases are TGCGCCAGCAGCCAAGAGGGACAGGGGAACACTGAAGCTTTCTTT. It is translated as CASSQEGQGNTEAFF.

The chain employs TRBV30 and TRBJ2-1; TRBD2 agrees at 7 bases. This CDR3 contains 12 residues. The trim removed 7 bases at V and 6 bases at J, leaving 6 bases unmatched. Looked up from germline, CDR1 is GTSNPN and CDR2 is SVGIG (reference sequence). CDR3 DNA sequence: TGTGCCTTCTCGCGGGGGTTCAATGAGCAGTTCTTC. This encodes CAFSRGFNEQFF.

The table lists this clone with a few counts. The chain uses TRBV29-1 and TRBJ1-5; D is ambiguous. This CDR3 is built from 13 residues. Trimming took off 6 bases at V and 0 bases at J, with 9 bases between the two ends. Per the germline V gene, CDR1 is SQVTM and CDR2 is ANQGSEA. Written as DNA, the CDR3 is TGCAGCGTCCAAACATATAGCAATCAGCCCCAGCATTTT. Translated: CSVQTYSNQPQHF.

The V gene is TRBV30, the J gene TRBJ2-1; weak D call: TRBD2 (5 bases). This CDR3 comprises 12 residues. The germline V and J ends were trimmed by 0 bases and 13 bases, with 13 bases remaining between them. Germline CDR1 reads GTSNPN; CDR2 reads SVGIG (reference sequence). CDR3 sequence reads: CAWSVLSGRQFF. As DNA, the CDR3 is TGTGCCTGGAGTGTACTCAGCGGACGCCAGTTCTTC.

CDR3 amino acids: CASESDRGAYGYTF. In nucleotides, the CDR3 is TGTGCCAGTGAGTCGGACAGGGGGGCCTATGGCTACACCTTC. The rearrangement links TRBV25-1 to TRBJ1-2; TRBD1 matches at 10 bases. Trimming cost V 9 bases and J 4 bases; bases outside gene matches: 8. The CDR3 is 14 residues long. Germline V gene lookup returns CDR1 MGHDK and CDR2 SYGVNS.

The chain employs TRBV9 and TRBJ2-5; the D gene is possibly TRBD2 (6 bases). Trimming took off 0 bases at V and 3 bases at J, with 12 bases between the two ends. The CDR3 has 15 amino acids. The germline gives CDR1 SGDLS, CDR2 YYNGEE. Here the CDR3 DNA reads TGTGCCAGCAGCGTAGGCGGAGGGGTGGAAGAGACCCAGTACTTC. This gives the protein CASSVGGGVEETQYF.

The rearrangement links TRBV6-5 to TRBJ1-5, with a tentative D call TRBD1 (5 bases). V was pared by 2 bases and J by 10 bases, with 15 bases between. The CDR3 runs to 14 residues. Germline CDR1 is MNHEY and CDR2 is SVGAGI. CDR3 loop: CASSYDPGTAPQHF. In DNA, the CDR3 is TGTGCCAGCAGTTACGACCCAGGGACCGCACCCCAGCATTTT.

This clone appeared a few times. The chain recombines TRBV2 with TRBJ1-5; 8 nucleotides align to TRBD1. With 6 bases clipped from V and 6 bases from J, the junction kept 10 bases outside the gene matches. Germline V gene lookup returns CDR1 SNHLY and CDR2 FYNNEI. The CDR3 runs to 15 residues. The CDR3 DNA follows: TGTGCCAGCAGACCCACCGGGACAGGAGGTCAGCCCCAGCATTTT. Encoded protein: CASRPTGTGGQPQHF. Together with reference TRBV2 and TRBJ1-5, the CDR3 gives the full variable domain: EPEVTQTPSHQVTQMGQEVILRCVPISNHLYFYWYRQILGQKVEFLVSFYNNEISEKSEIFDDQFSVERPDGSNFTLKIRSTKLEDSAMYFCASRPTGTGGQPQHFGDGTRLSIL.

V usage is TRBV25-1 and J usage is TRBJ2-7, with 8 bases aligning to TRBD1. From germline, CDR1 is MGHDK and CDR2 SYGVNS. J lost 0 bases, V lost 6 bases, and 4 bases had no gene match. This CDR3 has 14 residues. Here the CDR3 reads CASRRTGSSYEQYF. CDR3 in DNA: TGTGCCAGCAGAAGGACAGGGAGCTCCTACGAGCAGTACTTC.

The J gene is TRBJ1-1, the V gene TRBV5-4; D is perhaps TRBD1 (5 bases). The CDR3 is 14 residues long. Germline CDR1 SGHNT, CDR2 YYREEE (reference sequence). V was shortened by 5 bases and J by 5 bases, with 16 bases between the two germline ends. In DNA form, the CDR3 reads TGTGCCAGCAGACCGGGGAGGGCAGGGACTGAAGCTTTCTTT. This gives the protein CASRPGRAGTEAFF. The full variable domain, in which reference TRBV5-4 and TRBJ1-1 provide the parts outside the CDR3, is ETGVTQSPTHLIKTRGQQVTLRCSSQSGHNTVSWYQQALGQGPQFIFQYYREEENGRGNFPPRFSGLQFPNYSSELNVNALELDDSALYLCASRPGRAGTEAFFGQGTRLTVV.

In DNA, the CDR3 is TGTGCCAGCAGCCCCTCAGGGGTTTACGGCTACACCTTC. The encoded protein is CASSPSGVYGYTF. The genes are TRBV7-2 and TRBJ1-2, with TRBD1 as a possible D gene (6 bases). Trimming stripped 5 bases from V and 8 bases from J, with 15 bases between. The CDR3 covers 13 residues. Germline V lookup: CDR1 SGHTA, CDR2 FQGNSA.

The V gene is TRBV10-3, the J gene TRBJ1-4, with 8 bases lining up with TRBD1. CDR1 ENHRY and CDR2 SYGVKD come from the germline V gene. This CDR3 is built from 16 residues. V dropped 2 bases and J dropped 8; count of bases not matched to a gene: 10. DNA for the CDR3: TGTGCCATCAGTGAGATTCGTACAGGGGGACGGGAAAAACTGTTTTTT. Translated: CAISEIRTGGREKLFF.